This T cell receptor beta chain was recovered during a study of blood T cell repertoires in COVID-19. V lost 5 bases to trimming and J lost 1 base, with 14 bases between them. Per the germline V gene, CDR1 is SQVTM and CDR2 is ANQGSEA. The CDR3 runs to 15 residues. TCRdb's table, derived via immunoSEQ multiplex PCR, lists solely in-frame clones and lacks some. The data hold about 480,000 clones, with around nine tenths observed a single time. The chain joins TRBV29-1 to TRBJ1-4; weak D call: TRBD1 (6 bases). The sequence came from a woman aged 40 to 55 who had recovered from COVID-19. Sample: PBMCs or T cells enriched from blood (not recorded which). The CDR3, as DNA: TGCAGCGTTCAACAGGGACCGAGAACTAATGAAAAACTGTTTTTT. It is translated as CSVQQGPRTNEKLFF. Based on the CDR3 plus reference TRBV29-1 and TRBJ1-4, the full variable domain is SAVISQKPSRDICQRGTSLTIQCQVDSQVTMMFWYRQQPGQSLTLIATANQGSEATYESGFVIDKFPISRPNLTFSTLTVSNMSPEDSSIYLCSVQQGPRTNEKLFFGSGTQLSVL.